These 8 T cell receptor beta chains were all obtained from the same sample, sequenced in a study of technical replicates of blood from a few donors. Some clones are missing from TCRdb's copy, which holds only in-frame ones; the method was immunoSEQ multiplex PCR. The data show 50,000 to 65,000 clones, around 93% seen once. The sample taken for sequencing was PBMCs. Receptors originate from a human donor in good health. Some clones in this sample may be carry-over from other donors' samples.

The rearrangement joins TRBV7-8 to TRBJ2-1, with TRBD2 matching 16 bases. Germline V CDR1 and CDR2: SGHVS, FQNEAQ. Unmatched junction bases numbered 5, after V lost 5 bases and J lost 1 base. CDR3 length: 18 residues. In DNA, the CDR3 is TGTGCCAGCAGCGAAGGGACTAGCGGGAGGGGGTCCTACAATGAGCAGTTCTTC. It specifies CASSEGTSGRGSYNEQFF.

The chain joins TRBV11-1 to TRBJ2-5; D may be TRBD1 (7 bases). V gave up 0 bases and J gave up 4 bases, with 18 bases separating them. The germline gives CDR1 SGHAT, CDR2 FQDESV (reference sequence). The CDR3 covers 17 residues. CDR3 nucleotide sequence: TGTGCCAGCAGCTTAGCGCTGGGTTGGCAGGGGGGAGAGACCCAGTACTTC. This codes for CASSLALGWQGGETQYF.

The V gene is TRBV10-3, the J gene TRBJ2-7, with D perhaps TRBD2 (6 bases). V dropped 6 bases and J dropped 5 bases, with 14 bases sitting between them. Germline CDR1 ENHRY, CDR2 SYGVKD. The CDR3 spans 13 residues. The CDR3 sequence: CAIRRDPGDEQYF. Written as DNA, the CDR3 is TGTGCCATCAGGCGGGACCCTGGGGACGAGCAGTACTTC.

The chain joins TRBV9 to TRBJ1-1; D possibly corresponds to TRBD1 (6 bases). V dropped 1 base and J dropped 1 base, with 11 bases sitting between them. The germline V gene has CDR1 SGDLS and CDR2 YYNGEE. The CDR3 has 15 residues. In DNA form, the CDR3 reads TGTGCCAGCAGCGTAAGCGTGACAGGGAACACTGAAGCTTTCTTT. Translated: CASSVSVTGNTEAFF.

The chain uses TRBV6-4 and TRBJ2-1; 12 bases line up with TRBD2. Looked up from germline, CDR1 is MRHNA and CDR2 is SNTAGT. V lost 0 bases, J lost 9 bases, and 9 bases stayed unmatched. The CDR3 covers 17 residues. The CDR3 coding sequence is TGTGCCAGCAGTGACTCAGCTAGCGGGGGGGTTCCTACTGAGCAGTTCTTC. It is translated as CASSDSASGGVPTEQFF.

In its sample, this clone is medium-sized. This chain connects TRBV6-5 to TRBJ1-1; D remains unclear. Trimming shortened V by 8 bases and J by 0 bases, and 13 bases separated the two germline ends. Germline CDR1 MNHEY, CDR2 SVGAGI. The length of the CDR3 is 14 residues. CDR3 sequence (DNA): TGTGCCAGCCAAAGCGGGCTAATGAACACTGAAGCTTTCTTT. This gives the protein CASQSGLMNTEAFF.

This clone was picked up one time. The chain recombines TRBV7-9 with TRBJ2-3; D is perhaps TRBD2 (5 bases). V was clipped by 5 bases and J by 0 bases, with 9 bases between them. CDR1 is SEHNR and CDR2 is FQNEAQ in the germline V gene (reference sequence). The length of the CDR3 is 14 residues. The CDR3 sequence is CASSPGSSTDTQYF. The CDR3 DNA follows: TGTGCCAGCAGCCCGGGGAGTAGCACAGATACGCAGTATTTT.

The rearrangement links TRBV5-4 to TRBJ2-1; D is perhaps TRBD1 (6 bases). Deletions cut 2 bases from V and 6 bases from J, with 9 bases between. CDR1 and CDR2 from the germline V gene are SGHNT and YYREEE (reference sequence). The CDR3 length is 13 residues. DNA for the CDR3: TGTGCCAGCAGCTTCGGACAGTCCAATGAGCAGTTCTTC. This sequence encodes CASSFGQSNEQFF.